The TCR beta chain described here comes from a study of OX40 agonist ivuxolimab in advanced cancers. TCRdb's copy holds only in-frame clones and misses some; the assay was immunoSEQ multiplex PCR. The sample contains tens of thousands of clones, 80% to 85% of which appear only once. Regarding this clone: Its specificity is not known.

Study results and caveats: Average numbers of expanded clones were greater in CD8+ T cells than in CD4+. Expanded peripheral T-cell antigen specificity went undetermined.

This CDR3 is 15 amino acids long. V lost 1 base, J lost 3 bases, and 13 bases lay in between. Germline values: CDR1 SGHKS, CDR2 YYEKEE (reference sequence). This chain connects TRBV5-5 to TRBJ1-1, with no clear D. The TCR comes from an adult with an advanced solid tumor such as melanoma, head and neck, liver or kidney cancer. Specimen: CD4+ or CD8+ T cells sorted from blood, collected in a trial of the OX40 agonist ivuxolimab. CDR3 sequence (DNA): TGTGCCAGCAGCTTGCGGGTTAGGACGGACACTGAAGCTTTCTTT. This translates into CASSLRVRTDTEAFF.